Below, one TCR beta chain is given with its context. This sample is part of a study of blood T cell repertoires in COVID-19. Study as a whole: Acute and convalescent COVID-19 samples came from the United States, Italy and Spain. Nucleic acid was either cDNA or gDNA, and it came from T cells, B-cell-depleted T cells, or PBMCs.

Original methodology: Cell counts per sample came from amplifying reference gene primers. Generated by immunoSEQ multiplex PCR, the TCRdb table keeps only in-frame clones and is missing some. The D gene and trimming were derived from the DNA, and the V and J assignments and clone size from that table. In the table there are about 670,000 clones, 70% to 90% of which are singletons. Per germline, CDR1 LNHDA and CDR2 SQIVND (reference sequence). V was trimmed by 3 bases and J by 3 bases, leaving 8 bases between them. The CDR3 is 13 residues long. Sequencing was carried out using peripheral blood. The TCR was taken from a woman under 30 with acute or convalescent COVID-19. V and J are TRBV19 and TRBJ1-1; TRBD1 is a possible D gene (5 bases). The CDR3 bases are TGTGCCAGTAGTATTCAAGGGGACACTGAAGCTTTCTTT. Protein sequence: CASSIQGDTEAFF.